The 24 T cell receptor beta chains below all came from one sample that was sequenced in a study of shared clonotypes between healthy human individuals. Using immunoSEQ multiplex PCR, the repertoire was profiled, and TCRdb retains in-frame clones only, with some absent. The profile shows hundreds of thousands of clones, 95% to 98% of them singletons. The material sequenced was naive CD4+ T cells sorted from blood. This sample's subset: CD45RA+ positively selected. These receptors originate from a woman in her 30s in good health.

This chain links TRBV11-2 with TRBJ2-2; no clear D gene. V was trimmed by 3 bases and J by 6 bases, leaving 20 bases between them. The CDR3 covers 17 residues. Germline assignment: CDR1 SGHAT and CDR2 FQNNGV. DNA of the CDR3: TGTGCCAGCAGCTTGGATATAGTAGTAGTCGGTCCCGGGGAGCTGTTTTTT. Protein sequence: CASSLDIVVVGPGELFF.

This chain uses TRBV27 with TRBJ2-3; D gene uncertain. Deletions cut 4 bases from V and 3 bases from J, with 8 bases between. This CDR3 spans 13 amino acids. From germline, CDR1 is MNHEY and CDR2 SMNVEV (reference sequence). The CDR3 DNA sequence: TGTGCCAGCAGTTCCCGAATTACAGATACGCAGTATTTT. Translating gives CASSSRITDTQYF.

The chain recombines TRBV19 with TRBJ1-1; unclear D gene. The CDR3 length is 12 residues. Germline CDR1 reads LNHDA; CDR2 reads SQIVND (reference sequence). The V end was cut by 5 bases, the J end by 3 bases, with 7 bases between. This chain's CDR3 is CASSVGYTEAFF. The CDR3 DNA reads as TGTGCCAGTAGTGTAGGGTACACTGAAGCTTTCTTT.

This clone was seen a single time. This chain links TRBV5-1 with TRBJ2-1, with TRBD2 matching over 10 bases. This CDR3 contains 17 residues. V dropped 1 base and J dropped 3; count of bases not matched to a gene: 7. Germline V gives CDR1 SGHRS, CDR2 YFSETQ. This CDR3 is CASSLTSGNTIYNEQFF. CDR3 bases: TGCGCCAGCAGCTTGACTAGCGGGAACACAATCTACAATGAGCAGTTCTTC.

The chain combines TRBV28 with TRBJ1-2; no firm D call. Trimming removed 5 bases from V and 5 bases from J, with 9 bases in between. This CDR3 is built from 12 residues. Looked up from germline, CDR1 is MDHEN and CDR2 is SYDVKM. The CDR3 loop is CASSPSAYGYTF. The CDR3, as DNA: TGTGCCAGCAGTCCATCCGCATATGGCTACACCTTC.

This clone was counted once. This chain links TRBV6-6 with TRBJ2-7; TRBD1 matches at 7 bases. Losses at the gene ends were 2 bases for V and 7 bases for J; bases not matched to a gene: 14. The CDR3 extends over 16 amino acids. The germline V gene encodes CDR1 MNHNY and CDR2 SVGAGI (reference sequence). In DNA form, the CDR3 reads TGTGCCAGCAGTTACCCTAAGGGACAGATGAGGGGAGAGCAGTACTTC. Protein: CASSYPKGQMRGEQYF.

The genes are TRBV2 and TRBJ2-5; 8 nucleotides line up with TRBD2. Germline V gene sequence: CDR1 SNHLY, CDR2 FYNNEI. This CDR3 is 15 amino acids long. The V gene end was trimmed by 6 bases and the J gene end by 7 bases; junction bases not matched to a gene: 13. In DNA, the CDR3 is TGTGCCAGCAGCGCGGAACTAGCGGAGGGGGGGACCCAGTACTTC. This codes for CASSAELAEGGTQYF.

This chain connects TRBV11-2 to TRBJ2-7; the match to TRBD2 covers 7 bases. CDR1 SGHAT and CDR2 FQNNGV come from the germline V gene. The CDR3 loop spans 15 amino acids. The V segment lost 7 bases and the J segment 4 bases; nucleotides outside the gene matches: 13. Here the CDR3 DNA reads TGTGCCAGCACACTAGGGGCTAGCGGTATATACGAGCAGTACTTC. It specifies CASTLGASGIYEQYF.

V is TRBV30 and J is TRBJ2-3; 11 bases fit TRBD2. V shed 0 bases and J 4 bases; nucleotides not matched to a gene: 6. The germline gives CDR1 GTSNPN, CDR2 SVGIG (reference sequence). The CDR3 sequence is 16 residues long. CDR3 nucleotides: TGTGCCTGGAGTGTAGGTAGCGGGAGGGTGGCAGATACGCAGTATTTT. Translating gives CAWSVGSGRVADTQYF.

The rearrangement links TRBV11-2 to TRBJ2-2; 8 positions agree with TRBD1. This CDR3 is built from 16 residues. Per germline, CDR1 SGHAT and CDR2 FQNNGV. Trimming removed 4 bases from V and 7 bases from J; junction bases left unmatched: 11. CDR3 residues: CASSSTWTGRLGELFF. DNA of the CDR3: TGTGCCAGCAGCTCAACCTGGACAGGGAGGCTCGGGGAGCTGTTTTTT.

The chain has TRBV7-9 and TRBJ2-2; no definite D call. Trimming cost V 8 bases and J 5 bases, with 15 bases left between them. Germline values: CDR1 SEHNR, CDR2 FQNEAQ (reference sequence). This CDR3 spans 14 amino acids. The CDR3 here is CASSLGSTTGELFF. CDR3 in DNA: TGTGCCAGCTCTCTCGGTAGTACGACCGGGGAGCTGTTTTTT.

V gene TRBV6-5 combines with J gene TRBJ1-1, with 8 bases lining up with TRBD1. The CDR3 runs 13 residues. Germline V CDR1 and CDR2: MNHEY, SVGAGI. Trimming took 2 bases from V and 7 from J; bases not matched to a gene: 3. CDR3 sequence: CASSYVGTGEAFF. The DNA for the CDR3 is TGTGCCAGCAGTTACGTCGGGACAGGTGAAGCTTTCTTT.

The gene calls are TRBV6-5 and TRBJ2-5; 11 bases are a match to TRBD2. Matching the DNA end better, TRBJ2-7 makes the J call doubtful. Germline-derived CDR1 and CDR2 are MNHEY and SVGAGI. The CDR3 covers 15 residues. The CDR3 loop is CASSYLLAGDYEQYF. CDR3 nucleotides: TGTGCCAGCAGTTACCTACTAGCGGGGGACTACGAGCAGTACTTC.

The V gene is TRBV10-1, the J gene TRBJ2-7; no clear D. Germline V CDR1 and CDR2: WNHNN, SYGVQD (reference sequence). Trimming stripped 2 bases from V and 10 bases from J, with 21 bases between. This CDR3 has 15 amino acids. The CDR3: CASSELGVGNSNQYF. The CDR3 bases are TGCGCCAGCAGTGAGCTCGGAGTTGGGAACTCCAACCAGTACTTC.

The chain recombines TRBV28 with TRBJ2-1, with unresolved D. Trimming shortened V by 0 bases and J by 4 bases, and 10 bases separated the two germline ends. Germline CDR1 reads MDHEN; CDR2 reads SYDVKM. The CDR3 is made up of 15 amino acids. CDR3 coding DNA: TGTGCCAGCAGTTTATGGCAGGTCTCGTACAATGAGCAGTTCTTC. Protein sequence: CASSLWQVSYNEQFF.

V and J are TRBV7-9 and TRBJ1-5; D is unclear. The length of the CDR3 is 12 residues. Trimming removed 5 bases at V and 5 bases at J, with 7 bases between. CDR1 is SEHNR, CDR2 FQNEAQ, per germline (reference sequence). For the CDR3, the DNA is TGTGCCAGCAGCCGAGACGATCAGCCCCAGCATTTT. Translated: CASSRDDQPQHF.

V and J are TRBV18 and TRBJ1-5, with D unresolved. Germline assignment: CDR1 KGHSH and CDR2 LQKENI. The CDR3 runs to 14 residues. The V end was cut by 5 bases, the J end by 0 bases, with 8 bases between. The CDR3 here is CASSADGSNQPQHF. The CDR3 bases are TGTGCCAGCTCAGCGGACGGTAGCAATCAGCCCCAGCATTTT.

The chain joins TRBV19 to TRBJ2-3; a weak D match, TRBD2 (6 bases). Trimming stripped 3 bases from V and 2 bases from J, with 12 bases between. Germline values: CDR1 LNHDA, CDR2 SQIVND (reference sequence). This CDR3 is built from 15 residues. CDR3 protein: CASSMGGNPTDTQYF. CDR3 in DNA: TGTGCCAGTAGTATGGGCGGGAACCCCACAGATACGCAGTATTTT. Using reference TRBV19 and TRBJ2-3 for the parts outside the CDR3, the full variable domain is DGGITQSPKYLFRKEGQNVTLSCEQNLNHDAMYWYRQDPGQGLRLIYYSQIVNDFQKGDIAEGYSVSREKKESFPLTVTSAQKNPTAFYLCASSMGGNPTDTQYFGPGTRLTVL.

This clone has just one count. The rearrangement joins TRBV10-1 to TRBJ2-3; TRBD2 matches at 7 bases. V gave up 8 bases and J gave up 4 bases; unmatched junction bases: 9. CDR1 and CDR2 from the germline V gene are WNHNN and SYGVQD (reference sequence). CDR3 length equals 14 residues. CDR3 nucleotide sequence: TGCGCCAGCGGTTTCCCGGGAGGTGCAGATACGCAGTATTTT. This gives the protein CASGFPGGADTQYF.

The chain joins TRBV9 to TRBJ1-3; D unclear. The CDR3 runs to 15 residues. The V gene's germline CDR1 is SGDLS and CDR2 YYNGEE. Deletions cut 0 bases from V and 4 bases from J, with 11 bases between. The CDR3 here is CASSVDQVPGNTIYF. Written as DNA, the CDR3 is TGTGCCAGCAGCGTAGATCAGGTCCCCGGAAACACCATATATTTT. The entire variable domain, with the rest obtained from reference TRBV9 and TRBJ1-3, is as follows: DSGVTQTPKHLITATGQRVTLRCSPRSGDLSVYWYQQSLDQGLQFLIQYYNGEERAKGNILERFSAQQFPDLHSELNLSSLELGDSALYFCASSVDQVPGNTIYFGEGSWLTVV.

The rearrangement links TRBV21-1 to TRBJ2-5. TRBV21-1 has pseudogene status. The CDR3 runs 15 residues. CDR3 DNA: TGTGCCAGCAGCAAAGACAGGGAGGTTGAAGAGACCCAGTACTTC. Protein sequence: CASSKDREVEETQYF.

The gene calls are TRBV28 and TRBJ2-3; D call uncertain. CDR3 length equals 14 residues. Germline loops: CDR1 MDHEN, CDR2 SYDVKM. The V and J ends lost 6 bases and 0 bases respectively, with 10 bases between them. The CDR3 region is CASSAPTSTDTQYF. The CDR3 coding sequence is TGTGCCAGCAGCGCACCCACAAGCACAGATACGCAGTATTTT.

CDR3 nucleotide sequence: TGCGCCAGCAGCTTGGGGGGGCAAAACAATCAGCCCCAGCATTTT. This codes for CASSLGGQNNQPQHF. V is TRBV5-1 and J is TRBJ1-5; D is possibly TRBD1 (6 bases). The ends were cut back, 0 bases at V and 3 bases at J, with 10 bases in the middle. This CDR3 has 15 residues. CDR1 SGHRS and CDR2 YFSETQ come from the germline V gene. Based on the CDR3 plus reference TRBV5-1 and TRBJ1-5, the full variable domain is KAGVTQTPRYLIKTRGQQVTLSCSPISGHRSVSWYQQTPGQGLQFLFEYFSETQRNKGNFPGRFSGRQFSNSRSEMNVSTLELGDSALYLCASSLGGQNNQPQHFGDGTRLSIL.

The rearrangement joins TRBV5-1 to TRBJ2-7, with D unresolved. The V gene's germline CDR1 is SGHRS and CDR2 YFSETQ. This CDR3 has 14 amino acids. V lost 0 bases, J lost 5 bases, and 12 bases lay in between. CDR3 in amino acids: CASSLVSGNHEQYF. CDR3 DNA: TGCGCCAGCAGCTTGGTGTCTGGGAACCACGAGCAGTACTTC.